These 23 T cell receptor beta chains originate from one sample sequenced in a study of blood T cell repertoires in COVID-19. This table comes from immunoSEQ multiplex PCR, and its TCRdb copy is limited to in-frame clones, with some not included. This table holds hundreds of thousands of clones, 82% found once. What was sequenced was PBMCs or T cells enriched from blood (not recorded which). The receptors shown here come from an older woman who had recovered from COVID-19.

This chain links TRBV19 with TRBJ1-2; 8 bases are a match to TRBD1. This CDR3 region has 14 residues. The germline V gene encodes CDR1 LNHDA and CDR2 SQIVND (reference sequence). V dropped 8 bases and J dropped 3; count of bases not matched to a gene: 8. CDR3 amino acids: CASARTGYDYGYTF. The DNA for the CDR3 is TGTGCCAGTGCGCGGACAGGGTATGACTATGGCTACACCTTC.

V and J are TRBV5-1 and TRBJ1-1, with D possibly TRBD1 on 6 matching bases. Trimming stripped 0 bases from V and 1 base from J, with 13 bases between. From germline, CDR1 is SGHRS and CDR2 YFSETQ. CDR3 length: 16 amino acids. CDR3 residues: CASSLGLGAGNTEAFF. The DNA of the CDR3 is TGCGCCAGCAGCTTGGGCCTGGGGGCAGGGAACACTGAAGCTTTCTTT. Drawing the rest from reference TRBV5-1 and TRBJ1-1, the complete variable domain is KAGVTQTPRYLIKTRGQQVTLSCSPISGHRSVSWYQQTPGQGLQFLFEYFSETQRNKGNFPGRFSGRQFSNSRSEMNVSTLELGDSALYLCASSLGLGAGNTEAFFGQGTRLTVV.

V usage is TRBV21-1 and J usage is TRBJ1-5; the table's D call, TRBD1, has no DNA check behind it. TRBV21-1 is termed a pseudogene. CDR3 size: 15 residues. The CDR3 region has the DNA TGTGCCAGCAGCACCGCCAGTTGTGACAATCAGCCCCAGCATTTT. It codes for CASSTASCDNQPQHF.

The chain carries TRBV7-9 and TRBJ2-4; 9 bases map to TRBD1. Germline V lookup: CDR1 SEHNR, CDR2 FQNEAQ (reference sequence). V was pared by 5 bases and J by 2 bases, with 7 bases of the junction left unmatched. CDR3 length: 16 amino acids. Here the CDR3 reads CASSPRDRVSKNIQYF. DNA for the CDR3: TGTGCCAGCAGCCCTAGGGACAGGGTGTCCAAAAACATTCAGTACTTC.

The chain carries TRBV6-5 and TRBJ1-6; maybe TRBD1 (6 bases). Germline V gene data show CDR1 as MNHEY and CDR2 as SVGAGI. V lost 8 bases and J lost 2, with 7 bases in between. The CDR3 spans 13 residues. The CDR3 region has the DNA TGTGCCAGCCGGGACACCTATAATTCACCCCTCCACTTT. Amino acids: CASRDTYNSPLHF.

This chain uses TRBV27 with TRBJ2-7; D may be TRBD1 (6 bases). The CDR3 is 15 amino acids. Trimming removed 6 bases from V and 1 base from J, with 16 bases in between. The germline V gene encodes CDR1 MNHEY and CDR2 SMNVEV (reference sequence). The DNA of the CDR3 is TGTGCCAGCAGACCTGGGGGCGCGGGTTCCTACGAGCAGTACTTC. It yields the protein CASRPGGAGSYEQYF.

The V and J genes are TRBV24-1 and TRBJ2-3, with 8 nucleotides matching TRBD1. The germline gives CDR1 KGHDR, CDR2 SFDVKD. With 3 bases clipped from V and 3 bases from J, the junction kept 4 bases outside the gene matches. The CDR3 length is 15 residues. The CDR3 DNA reads as TGTGCCACCAGTGATGGTCAGGGGGCAACAGATACGCAGTATTTT. The encoded protein is CATSDGQGATDTQYF.

V usage is TRBV5-5 and J usage is TRBJ1-5; D uncertain. Trimming took 3 bases from V and 6 from J, leaving 16 bases between them. Germline V gives CDR1 SGHKS, CDR2 YYEKEE (reference sequence). This CDR3 region has 15 residues. DNA for the CDR3: TGTGCCAGCAGCTCCTCGGCTACACGAGGTCAGCCCCAGCATTTT. Encoded protein: CASSSSATRGQPQHF.

This clone is a singleton in its sample. The chain links TRBV5-4 to TRBJ2-5; 9 positions agree with TRBD1. The V segment lost 3 bases and the J segment 1 base; nucleotides outside the gene matches: 1. The CDR3 is made up of 14 amino acids. The germline gives CDR1 SGHNT, CDR2 YYREEE (reference sequence). DNA for the CDR3: TGTGCCAGCAGCTCGGGACAGGGCCAAGAGACCCAGTACTTC. Its translation: CASSSGQGQETQYF.

Remarks on this clone: At one end, the junction sequence differs from germline, possibly due to a read error. Other DNA sequences in this sample translate to the same CDR3. The V call is TRBV28, the J call TRBJ2-7; 11 nucleotides line up with TRBD1. CDR1 and CDR2 (germline): MDHEN, SYDVKM. CDR3 length: 14 amino acids. The CDR3 coding sequence is TGTGCTAGCAGTTCAGGACAGGGGGCGGAAGAGCAGTACTTC. Its translation: CASSSGQGAEEQYF.

V gene TRBV9 combines with J gene TRBJ2-5, with a weak D call TRBD1 (5 bases). Germline V gene sequence: CDR1 SGDLS, CDR2 YYNGEE. V lost 0 bases and J 3 bases, leaving 15 bases between the germline ends. CDR3 length: 16 amino acids. The CDR3 DNA follows: TGTGCCAGCAGCGTAGCCACAAAGGGGTGGGAAGAGACCCAGTACTTC. This codes for CASSVATKGWEETQYF.

The chain uses TRBV2 and TRBJ2-5; D is possibly TRBD2 (5 bases). Germline values: CDR1 SNHLY, CDR2 FYNNEI. V was pared by 8 bases and J by 2 bases, with 12 bases between. The CDR3 is 13 residues long. CDR3 bases: TGTGCCAGCCTCCGGGATCTTCAAGAGACCCAGTACTTC. It codes for CASLRDLQETQYF.

The chain combines TRBV5-4 with TRBJ1-1; perhaps TRBD1 as D (6 bases). The germline V gene encodes CDR1 SGHNT and CDR2 YYREEE (reference sequence). The CDR3 is made up of 15 amino acids. With 2 bases removed from V and 1 base from J, the gap between germline ends came to 12 bases. The CDR3 DNA is TGTGCCAGCAGCTTAGCTCCCAGGGGGAACACTGAAGCTTTCTTT. Translation: CASSLAPRGNTEAFF.

The chain employs TRBV4-3 and TRBJ2-1, with 10 bases lining up with TRBD2. The CDR3 runs to 17 residues. V lost 3 bases to trimming and J lost 5 bases; unmatched junction nucleotides: 10. Germline assignment: CDR1 LGHNA and CDR2 YSLEER. In DNA form, the CDR3 reads TGCGCCAGCAGCCAGCGGGGTTCTAGCGGGGGCCACAATGAGCAGTTCTTC. It translates to CASSQRGSSGGHNEQFF.

This chain uses TRBV19 with TRBJ1-4, with unresolved D. Germline V gives CDR1 LNHDA, CDR2 SQIVND (reference sequence). Trimming left V 5 bases short and J 0 bases short, with 10 bases between. The CDR3 consists of 15 residues. The CDR3: CASSYQDATNEKLFF. Here the CDR3 DNA reads TGTGCCAGTAGTTATCAGGATGCAACTAATGAAAAACTGTTTTTT.

The V call is TRBV6-4, the J call TRBJ2-1; 7 nucleotides line up with TRBD2. With 6 bases clipped from V and 2 bases from J, the junction kept 4 bases outside the gene matches. The CDR3 extends over 14 amino acids. Germline CDR1 reads MRHNA; CDR2 reads SNTAGT. CDR3 loop: CASRGGRAYNEQFF. In nucleotides, the CDR3 is TGTGCCAGCAGAGGCGGGAGAGCCTACAATGAGCAGTTCTTC.

This clone was detected ten times or more. The chain combines TRBV5-4 with TRBJ2-3, with D possibly TRBD2 on 6 matching bases. Germline-derived CDR1 and CDR2 are SGHNT and YYREEE (reference sequence). The V end was cut by 4 bases, the J end by 7 bases, with 22 bases between. The CDR3 sequence is 16 residues long. CDR3 region: CASSPTPTGGGNTQYF. CDR3 coding DNA: TGTGCCAGCAGCCCCACCCCCACCGGGGGTGGGAATACGCAGTATTTT.

V is TRBV3-1 (or the pseudogene TRBV3-2) and J is TRBJ2-1, with TRBD2 matching 10 bases. Germline V CDR1 and CDR2: LGHDT, YNNKEL (reference sequence). V shed 6 bases, J shed 8 bases, and the junction held 7 bases outside the gene matches. This CDR3 has 14 residues. CDR3 nucleotide sequence: TGTGCCAGCAGGACGAGCGGGAGGGCCGATGAGCAGTTCTTC. Encoded protein: CASRTSGRADEQFF.

The rearrangement joins TRBV30 to TRBJ1-2; TRBD1 agrees at 9 bases. Germline-derived CDR1 and CDR2 are GTSNPN and SVGIG (reference sequence). The junction had 5 bases not matched to a gene; V was cut back by 1 base and J by 5 bases. The CDR3 has 14 amino acids. For the CDR3, the DNA is TGTGCCTGGAGTGCGGGACAGGGAAGGTATGGCTACACCTTC. Protein sequence: CAWSAGQGRYGYTF.

The chain employs TRBV4-3 and TRBJ1-1; 9 nucleotides line up with TRBD1. The germline V gene encodes CDR1 LGHNA and CDR2 YSLEER. The V segment lost 3 bases and the J segment 5 bases; nucleotides outside the gene matches: 16. The CDR3 sequence is 18 residues long. The CDR3, as DNA: TGCGCCAGCAGCCACAGCCCGGACAGGGGTCCTAGTGGTACTGAAGCTTTCTTT. Its translation is CASSHSPDRGPSGTEAFF.

This clone appeared a few times. V gene TRBV5-1 combines with J gene TRBJ2-3; 8 bases are a match to TRBD1. This CDR3 is 14 amino acids long. V gave up 6 bases and J gave up 6 bases; unmatched junction bases: 9. The germline V gene has CDR1 SGHRS and CDR2 YFSETQ. This CDR3 is CASNTGGGLDTQYF. CDR3 nucleotides: TGCGCCAGCAACACAGGGGGAGGATTGGATACGCAGTATTTT.

The rearrangement links TRBV18 to TRBJ1-3; the D is unclear. Trimming cost V 4 bases and J 2 bases, with 9 bases left between them. The CDR3 is 14 amino acids. CDR1 and CDR2 from the germline V gene are KGHSH and LQKENI. Here the CDR3 DNA reads TGTGCCAGCTCACGGGAGGCAGCTGGAAACACCATATATTTT. Translated, it gives CASSREAAGNTIYF.

This CDR3 is CASSPQGADTQYF. DNA of the CDR3: TGTGCCAGTAGTCCCCAGGGGGCAGATACGCAGTATTTT. This chain links TRBV19 with TRBJ2-3; 7 positions agree with TRBD1. After removal of 5 bases from V and 4 bases from J, the junction contained 3 bases not matched to a gene. The CDR3 runs to 13 residues. Germline CDR1 reads LNHDA; CDR2 reads SQIVND (reference sequence).